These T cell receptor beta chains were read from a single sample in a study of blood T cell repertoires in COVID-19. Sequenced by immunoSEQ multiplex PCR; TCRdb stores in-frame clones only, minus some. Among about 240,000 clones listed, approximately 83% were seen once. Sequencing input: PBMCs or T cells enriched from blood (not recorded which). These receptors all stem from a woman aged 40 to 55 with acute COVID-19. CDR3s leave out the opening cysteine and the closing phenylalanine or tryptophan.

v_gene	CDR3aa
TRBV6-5	ASRKLGQNEQY
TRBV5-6	ASSLVVGELF
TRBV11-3	ASSLGGLAGFAGELF
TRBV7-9	ASSVKINTGNEQF
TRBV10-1	ASSESYGGGEQF
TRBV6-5	ASRSGQGASDTQY
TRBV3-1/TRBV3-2	ASSQGLAGGSNEQF
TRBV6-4	ASSVTGGSYNEQF
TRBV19	ASSPKDGIYGYT
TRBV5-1	ASSQQLSSYNEQF
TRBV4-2	ASSLSDSNQPQH
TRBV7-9	ASREDLNTGELF
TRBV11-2	ASSLGQGNSGNTIY
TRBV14	ASSQDRGYGYT
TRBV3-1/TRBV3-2	ASSQAGVTGGQPQH
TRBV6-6	ASRKPGLAAQETQY
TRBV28	ASRDRGNEQY